The 29 T cell receptor beta chains below all came from one sample that was sequenced in a study of shared clonotypes between healthy human individuals. Repertoires were generated with immunoSEQ multiplex PCR, while TCRdb's copy carries only in-frame clones and drops some. Among 1.5 million to 1.9 million clones listed, 95% to 99% were seen once. Source material: naive CD4+ T cells sorted from blood. The subset denotes: CD45RA+ positively selected. These receptor sequences come from a man aged 25-45 years in good health.

V usage is TRBV19 and J usage is TRBJ2-7; 9 bases line up with TRBD2. The CDR3 runs to 13 residues. CDR1 and CDR2 (germline): LNHDA, SQIVND (reference sequence). The ends lost 10 bases at V and 2 bases at J; junction bases unmatched: 6. The CDR3 region has the DNA TGTGCCACCGGGCGGGAGGGCACCTACGAGCAGTACTTC. Translation: CATGREGTYEQYF.

The chain is built from TRBV20-1 and TRBJ2-1, with a weak D call TRBD1 (6 bases). The germline V and J ends were trimmed by 6 bases and 15 bases, with 12 bases remaining between them. The CDR3 has 9 residues. The germline CDR1 and CDR2 sequences are DFQATT and SNEGSKA (reference sequence). The CDR3 DNA reads as TGCAGTGCCCGGGACACCACGTTCTTC. Protein product: CSARDTTFF.

J is TRBJ2-3 and V is TRBV4-3; D gene uncertain. This CDR3 is built from 14 residues. V lost 1 base and J lost 5, with 10 bases in between. Germline V gene lookup returns CDR1 LGHNA and CDR2 YSLEER. The CDR3 DNA reads as TGCGCCAGCAGCCAAGGTGGGCCCGGAGATACGCAGTATTTT. It encodes CASSQGGPGDTQYF.

The gene calls are TRBV5-5 and TRBJ2-1, with D unclear. Trimming stripped 0 bases from V and 10 bases from J, with 8 bases between. Germline CDR1 is SGHKS and CDR2 is YYEKEE (reference sequence). The CDR3 consists of 12 residues. The CDR3 bases are TGTGCCAGCAGCTTGGGGGTCGGGGAGCAGTTCTTC. This gives the protein CASSLGVGEQFF.

The chain links TRBV7-2 to TRBJ2-5, with a possible D match to TRBD2 (5 bases). Between the trimmed V and J ends, which lost 3 bases and 5 bases, there was a span of 10 bases. Germline V CDR1 and CDR2: SGHTA, FQGNSA. This CDR3 spans 13 amino acids. The CDR3 DNA reads TGTGCCAGCAGCTTTTCCGGGATGGAGACCCAGTACTTC. It is translated as CASSFSGMETQYF. Filled out from reference TRBV7-2 and TRBJ2-5, the complete variable domain reads GAGVSQSPSNKVTEKGKDVELRCDPISGHTALYWYRQSLGQGLEFLIYFQGNSAPDKSGLPSDRFSAERTGGSVSTLTIQRTQQEDSAVYLCASSFSGMETQYFGPGTRLLVL.

V gene TRBV9 combines with J gene TRBJ2-3, with TRBD2 identical over 9 bases. CDR1 is SGDLS and CDR2 is YYNGEE in the germline V gene. Trimming removed 2 bases from V and 0 bases from J; junction bases left unmatched: 10. There are 18 residues in the CDR3. CDR3 sequence (DNA): TGTGCCAGCAGCGTGCGGCTAGCGGGACCCTCTAGCACAGATACGCAGTATTTT. As protein: CASSVRLAGPSSTDTQYF.

V gene TRBV9 combines with J gene TRBJ2-5; D is perhaps TRBD2 (7 bases). The V gene's germline CDR1 is SGDLS and CDR2 YYNGEE. Trimming stripped 7 bases from V and 2 bases from J, with 18 bases between. The CDR3 runs to 15 residues. Written as DNA, the CDR3 is TGTGCCAGCGATAGAACGGGGGGCAGGCAAGAGACCCAGTACTTC. Amino acids: CASDRTGGRQETQYF.

V gene TRBV6-4 combines with J gene TRBJ2-7; D call uncertain. CDR1 is MRHNA and CDR2 is SNTAGT in the germline V gene. The CDR3 runs to 13 residues. V was pared by 4 bases and J by 11 bases, with 18 bases between. The CDR3: CASSGTELGKKYF. As DNA, the CDR3 is TGTGCCAGCAGTGGGACGGAGTTGGGAAAGAAGTACTTC.

This clone was seen just once. This chain uses TRBV6-1 with TRBJ2-5; a possible D gene is TRBD2 (6 bases). The CDR3 runs to 15 residues. CDR1 is MNHNS and CDR2 is SASEGT in the germline V gene. V was shortened by 4 bases and J by 7 bases, with 19 bases between the two germline ends. The CDR3 is CASSVSTVGRGTQYF. CDR3 nucleotides: TGTGCCAGCAGTGTCTCGACTGTGGGGCGGGGGACCCAGTACTTC.

The V call is TRBV6-5, the J call TRBJ1-2; no clear D gene. CDR3 length: 13 amino acids. The germline V gene has CDR1 MNHEY and CDR2 SVGAGI. Trimming took off 5 bases at V and 8 bases at J, with 15 bases between the two ends. The CDR3 sequence is CASSLQRDGGYTF. The CDR3 bases are TGTGCCAGCAGTCTCCAGAGGGATGGAGGCTACACCTTC.

The rearrangement joins TRBV11-2 to TRBJ2-5; D not certain. CDR3 length: 15 amino acids. Germline V gene data show CDR1 as SGHAT and CDR2 as FQNNGV. V gave up 4 bases and J gave up 0 bases, with 12 bases separating them. CDR3 nucleotides: TGTGCCAGCAGCTACGCGGCATCGTACCAAGAGACCCAGTACTTC. Protein product: CASSYAASYQETQYF.

V gene TRBV13 combines with J gene TRBJ2-1, with TRBD2 identical over 10 bases. J lost 0 bases, V lost 5 bases, and 10 bases had no gene match. Germline V CDR1 and CDR2: PRHDT, FYEKMQ (reference sequence). This CDR3 comprises 18 residues. This chain's CDR3 is CASSTKREGTPSYNEQFF. The CDR3 coding sequence is TGTGCCAGCAGCACCAAGCGGGAGGGCACTCCCTCCTACAATGAGCAGTTCTTC.

The J gene is TRBJ2-1, the V gene TRBV10-1; possibly TRBD1 for D (6 bases). Germline CDR1 reads WNHNN; CDR2 reads SYGVQD (reference sequence). This CDR3 has 15 amino acids. V was trimmed by 6 bases and J by 4 bases, leaving 16 bases between them. CDR3 residues: CASSPYRVIYNEQFF. CDR3 DNA: TGCGCCAGCAGCCCCTACAGGGTAATTTACAATGAGCAGTTCTTC.

The J gene is TRBJ2-1, the V gene TRBV18; 12 positions agree with TRBD2. Trimming at V came to 4 bases and at J to 8 bases, leaving 12 bases not matched to a gene. The length of the CDR3 is 17 residues. Germline CDR1 reads KGHSH; CDR2 reads LQKENI. CDR3 residues: CASSLMTSGSRGDEQFF. CDR3 coding DNA: TGTGCCAGCTCACTAATGACTAGCGGGAGTCGAGGCGATGAGCAGTTCTTC.

The chain has TRBV25-1 and TRBJ2-5; TRBD1 or TRBD2 may be the D gene (6 bases each). Between the trimmed V and J ends, which lost 5 bases and 1 base, there was a span of 8 bases. The CDR3 contains 13 residues. Germline CDR1 is MGHDK and CDR2 is SYGVNS. The CDR3 bases are TGTGCCAGCAGTTGGGGGGCCCAAGAGACCCAGTACTTC. It encodes CASSWGAQETQYF.

The chain joins TRBV11-2 to TRBJ1-2, with D possibly TRBD1 on 5 matching bases. CDR1 is SGHAT and CDR2 is FQNNGV in the germline V gene. Trimming shortened V by 5 bases and J by 3 bases, and 10 bases separated the two germline ends. The CDR3 length is 13 residues. In DNA form, the CDR3 reads TGTGCCAGCAGCCACGGGGGGGACTATGGCTACACCTTC. Its protein product is CASSHGGDYGYTF.

The chain couples TRBV7-3 to TRBJ2-1; 10 bases agree with TRBD2. V shed 7 bases and J 1 base; nucleotides not matched to a gene: 10. The germline V gene encodes CDR1 SGHTA and CDR2 FQGTGA. CDR3 length equals 17 residues. The CDR3 nucleotides read TGTGCCAGCACCGTCACTTTACTAGCGGGATCCTACAATGAGCAGTTCTTC. Residues: CASTVTLLAGSYNEQFF.

This clone showed up just once. DNA of the CDR3: TGTGCCAGCACCCCAGCGGGGGTGGATGAGCAGTTCTTC. Translated: CASTPAGVDEQFF. This sequence joins TRBV6-5 and TRBJ2-1; 8 bases align to TRBD2. The CDR3 spans 13 residues. Per the germline V gene, CDR1 is MNHEY and CDR2 is SVGAGI. Losses at the gene ends were 7 bases for V and 8 bases for J; bases not matched to a gene: 7.

The rearrangement uses TRBV10-3 and TRBJ1-1, with a weak D call TRBD1 (6 bases). The CDR3 contains 16 residues. CDR1 and CDR2 from the germline V gene are ENHRY and SYGVKD. V dropped 1 base and J dropped 2 bases, with 14 bases sitting between them. The DNA of the CDR3 is TGTGCCATCAGTGAGTACCCAGGACAGATTAACACTGAAGCTTTCTTT. Amino acid sequence: CAISEYPGQINTEAFF.

The V gene is TRBV11-3, the J gene TRBJ2-5; 7 nucleotides line up with TRBD2. The CDR3 loop spans 13 amino acids. The germline CDR1 and CDR2 sequences are SGHNT and YENEEA. V dropped 5 bases and J dropped 3; count of bases not matched to a gene: 3. In DNA form, the CDR3 reads TGTGCCAGCAGCCGGGGAGGGAAAGAGACCCAGTACTTC. Translation gives CASSRGGKETQYF.

The CDR3 protein is CASSPMDGNQPQHF. The CDR3 nucleotides read TGTGCCAGCAGCCCCATGGACGGCAATCAGCCCCAGCATTTT. V gene TRBV7-2 combines with J gene TRBJ1-5; D unclear. The germline gives CDR1 SGHTA, CDR2 FQGNSA. This CDR3 spans 14 amino acids. Trimming pared 5 bases from V and 2 bases from J, leaving 10 bases between.

The gene calls are TRBV28 and TRBJ1-5; no reliable D call. V lost 2 bases and J 7 bases, leaving 15 bases between the germline ends. The CDR3 is 15 amino acids. Germline V gene lookup returns CDR1 MDHEN and CDR2 SYDVKM. CDR3 DNA sequence: TGTGCCAGCAGTTTAGGGCCCGAGTGGGAACAGCCCCAGCATTTT. This encodes CASSLGPEWEQPQHF.

V is TRBV5-1 and J is TRBJ2-2; 9 bases map to TRBD1. The CDR3 has 13 amino acids. Germline V gene data show CDR1 as SGHRS and CDR2 as YFSETQ. V lost 4 bases and J lost 5; bases outside the gene matches: 0. CDR3 loop: CASSGQGTGELFF. The CDR3, as DNA: TGCGCCAGCAGCGGACAGGGGACCGGGGAGCTGTTTTTT.

The gene calls are TRBV10-3 and TRBJ2-7; 8 bases are shared with TRBD1. Germline V gene lookup returns CDR1 ENHRY and CDR2 SYGVKD. J was trimmed by 5 bases and V by 8 bases; bases with no gene match: 5. This CDR3 is 12 amino acids long. The CDR3 is CAIADRDNEQYF. The CDR3 nucleotides read TGTGCCATCGCGGACAGGGATAACGAGCAGTACTTC.

The chain joins TRBV5-1 to TRBJ1-4, with 9 bases fitting TRBD1. Germline V lookup: CDR1 SGHRS, CDR2 YFSETQ. The length of the CDR3 is 14 residues. After removal of 0 bases from V and 7 bases from J, the junction contained 1 base not matched to a gene. As DNA, the CDR3 is TGCGCCAGCAGCTTGGACAGGGGGCCTGAAAAACTGTTTTTT. Its translation: CASSLDRGPEKLFF.

Concerning this clone: The sample has other DNA sequences that encode this CDR3 too. The chain combines TRBV10-2 with TRBJ1-1, with TRBD1 matching over 7 bases. The CDR3 totals 15 residues. The trim removed 0 bases at V and 2 bases at J, leaving 3 bases unmatched. Per the germline V gene, CDR1 is WSHSY and CDR2 is SAAADI. CDR3 sequence: CASSESIGGNTEAFF. CDR3 nucleotide sequence: TGCGCCAGCAGTGAGTCGATAGGGGGCAACACTGAAGCTTTCTTT.

The V call is TRBV11-3, the J call TRBJ2-4; a weak D match, TRBD1 (5 bases). The V end lost 0 bases, the J end lost 9 bases, and 12 bases lay between the germline ends. The CDR3 totals 14 residues. Germline loops: CDR1 SGHNT, CDR2 YENEEA. DNA for the CDR3: TGTGCCAGCAGCTTAGACCGACAGAACGGCATTCAGTACTTC. This encodes CASSLDRQNGIQYF.

The chain combines TRBV19 with TRBJ1-2; 7 bases align to TRBD1. V shed 6 bases and J 0 bases; nucleotides not matched to a gene: 7. Germline V gene data show CDR1 as LNHDA and CDR2 as SQIVND (reference sequence). This CDR3 comprises 15 residues. CDR3 sequence (DNA): TGTGCCAGTAGAACTACAGGGGCAGCTAACTATGGCTACACCTTC. This codes for CASRTTGAANYGYTF.

V is TRBV28 and J is TRBJ1-1; D is unresolved. This CDR3 has 15 amino acids. The V gene's germline CDR1 is MDHEN and CDR2 SYDVKM. V was shortened by 2 bases and J by 0 bases, with 10 bases between the two germline ends. The CDR3 is CASSLAGPLNTEAFF. The CDR3, as DNA: TGTGCCAGCAGTTTAGCCGGGCCACTGAACACTGAAGCTTTCTTT.